These T cell receptor beta chains were read from a single sample in a study of blood T cell repertoires in COVID-19. TCRdb keeps only in-frame clones here, not all; method: immunoSEQ multiplex PCR. The data show some 150,000 clones, approximately 80% seen once. Sequenced sample: peripheral blood. The receptors here all came from a woman older than 75 with acute or convalescent COVID-19. Each CDR3 is given with its conserved first and last residue. A D gene is named only where the DNA matches it firmly. Rows may omit the clone size; those that give it use once, few, many or a size class.

abundance: -; len: 16; d_gene: -; j_gene: TRBJ1-4; v_gene: TRBV25-1; CDR3nt: TGTGCCAGCAGTGAATATTCCCTCCCAACTAATGAAAAACTGTTTTTT; CDR3aa: CASSEYSLPTNEKLFF
abundance: -; len: 16; d_gene: TRBD1; j_gene: TRBJ2-3; v_gene: TRBV15; CDR3nt: TGTGCCACCAGCAGAGCCGGGACAGGGAGGATGGATACGCAGTATTTT; CDR3aa: CATSRAGTGRMDTQYF
abundance: -; len: 11; d_gene: -; j_gene: TRBJ1-1; v_gene: TRBV2; CDR3nt: TGTGCCAGCAGCGCCGACAGGAGAACTTTCTTT; CDR3aa: CASSADRRTFF
abundance: -; len: 13; d_gene: TRBD1; j_gene: TRBJ1-2; v_gene: TRBV18; CDR3nt: TGTGCCAGCTCAGAAAGGGGGCTCAATGGCTACACCTTC; CDR3aa: CASSERGLNGYTF
abundance: -; len: 17; d_gene: -; j_gene: TRBJ1-2; v_gene: TRBV5-4; CDR3nt: TGTGCCAGCAGCTTGTCGATGGGTGGAGAGCTAGGCTATGGCTACACCTTC; CDR3aa: CASSLSMGGELGYGYTF
abundance: once; len: 11; d_gene: -; j_gene: TRBJ2-3; v_gene: TRBV19; CDR3nt: TGTGCCAGTAGTGGAGAGGATACGCAGTATTTT; CDR3aa: CASSGEDTQYF
abundance: once; len: 13; d_gene: -; j_gene: TRBJ1-1; v_gene: TRBV7-7; CDR3nt: TGTGCCAGCATCCCCCGACTAGGGGCGAGGGCTTTCTTT; CDR3aa: CASIPRLGARAFF
abundance: -; len: 13; d_gene: -; j_gene: TRBJ1-1; v_gene: TRBV11-2; CDR3nt: TGTGCCAGCAGCTTAGGCGGGAACACTGAAGCTTTCTTT; CDR3aa: CASSLGGNTEAFF
abundance: few; len: 13; d_gene: -; j_gene: TRBJ1-5; v_gene: TRBV18; CDR3nt: TGTGCCAGCTCACCGGTAGAGAATCAGCCCCAGCATTTT; CDR3aa: CASSPVENQPQHF
abundance: once; len: 11; d_gene: -; j_gene: TRBJ1-1; v_gene: TRBV3-1/TRBV3-2; CDR3nt: TGTGCCAGCAGCCATGCCAGAGAAGCTTTCTTT; CDR3aa: CASSHAREAFF
abundance: -; len: 12; d_gene: -; j_gene: TRBJ1-1; v_gene: TRBV3-1/TRBV3-2; CDR3nt: TGTGCCAGCAGCCCCGGGGGAGGGTCGGCTTTCTTT; CDR3aa: CASSPGGGSAFF
abundance: -; len: 16; d_gene: -; j_gene: TRBJ1-1; v_gene: TRBV19; CDR3nt: TGTGCCAGTAGTGCCGGGCGGGGCAGGTTGAACACTGAAGCTTTCTTT; CDR3aa: CASSAGRGRLNTEAFF
abundance: few; len: 16; d_gene: -; j_gene: TRBJ1-6; v_gene: TRBV5-6; CDR3nt: TGTGCCAGCAGCTTGGACCAGGGCAGGGCGAATTCACCCCTCCACTTT; CDR3aa: CASSLDQGRANSPLHF
abundance: few; len: 14; d_gene: TRBD1; j_gene: TRBJ1-2; v_gene: TRBV5-1; CDR3nt: TGCGCCAGCAGCTCGAGGACAGGGGGCCATGGCTACACCTTC; CDR3aa: CASSSRTGGHGYTF
abundance: -; len: 19; d_gene: TRBD2; j_gene: TRBJ2-7; v_gene: TRBV19; CDR3nt: TGTGCCAGTAGTATAGCCATCCGGACTAGCGGGGGGCCTTCCTACGAGCAGTACTTC; CDR3aa: CASSIAIRTSGGPSYEQYF
abundance: -; len: 15; d_gene: -; j_gene: TRBJ1-3; v_gene: TRBV5-1; CDR3nt: TGCGCCAGCAGCTTAGCGACAGGCTCTGGAAACACCATATATTTT; CDR3aa: CASSLATGSGNTIYF
abundance: -; len: 15; d_gene: TRBD1; j_gene: TRBJ2-1; v_gene: TRBV7-3; CDR3nt: TGTGCCAGCAGCCCGGGACAGGGGATGAAGAATGAGCAGTTCTTC; CDR3aa: CASSPGQGMKNEQFF
abundance: -; len: 13; d_gene: -; j_gene: TRBJ1-2; v_gene: TRBV6-1; CDR3nt: TGTGCCAGCAGTGACGGGTCCTACTATGGCTACACCTTC; CDR3aa: CASSDGSYYGYTF
abundance: -; len: 15; d_gene: -; j_gene: TRBJ1-6; v_gene: TRBV5-8; CDR3nt: TGTGCCAGCAGCCCGGAGACAGGCTATAATTCACCCCTCCACTTT; CDR3aa: CASSPETGYNSPLHF
abundance: -; len: 16; d_gene: TRBD1; j_gene: TRBJ2-7; v_gene: TRBV6-5; CDR3nt: TGTGCCAGCAGTTACGGAGACAGGGGGCACTCCTACGAGCAGTACTTC; CDR3aa: CASSYGDRGHSYEQYF
abundance: -; len: 13; d_gene: -; j_gene: TRBJ1-1; v_gene: TRBV9; CDR3nt: TGTGCCAGCAGCCCGACATGGGTCACTGAAGCTTTCTTT; CDR3aa: CASSPTWVTEAFF
abundance: few; len: 14; d_gene: TRBD1; j_gene: TRBJ1-1; v_gene: TRBV9; CDR3nt: TGTGCCAGCAGCGGCGGACAGGGAGATACTGAAGCTTTCTTT; CDR3aa: CASSGGQGDTEAFF
abundance: -; len: 17; d_gene: TRBD1; j_gene: TRBJ2-1; v_gene: TRBV3-1/TRBV3-2; CDR3nt: TGTGCCAGCAGCCGGCGGTCGACAGGGCATTCCTACAATGAGCAGTTCTTC; CDR3aa: CASSRRSTGHSYNEQFF
abundance: -; len: 14; d_gene: TRBD1; j_gene: TRBJ1-1; v_gene: TRBV27; CDR3nt: TGTGCCAGCAGCCAGACAGGGGGCTGGACTGAAGCTTTCTTT; CDR3aa: CASSQTGGWTEAFF
abundance: -; len: 13; d_gene: -; j_gene: TRBJ1-2; v_gene: TRBV5-4; CDR3nt: TGTGCCAGCAGCTTGGCGGATAGGGGTGGCTACACCTTC; CDR3aa: CASSLADRGGYTF
abundance: -; len: 16; d_gene: TRBD1; j_gene: TRBJ2-2; v_gene: TRBV11-3; CDR3nt: TGTGCCAGCAGCTTAGGGGGACAGACAAACACCGGGGAGCTGTTTTTT; CDR3aa: CASSLGGQTNTGELFF
abundance: -; len: 13; d_gene: -; j_gene: TRBJ1-2; v_gene: TRBV21-1; CDR3nt: TGTGCCAGCAGCAAAGGGGGCCCCTATGGCTACACCTTC; CDR3aa: CASSKGGPYGYTF
abundance: -; len: 15; d_gene: TRBD1; j_gene: TRBJ1-4; v_gene: TRBV5-1; CDR3nt: TGCGCCAGCAGGCCTGGAGGACAGGGGAATGAAAAACTGTTTTTT; CDR3aa: CASRPGGQGNEKLFF
abundance: once; len: 14; d_gene: TRBD1; j_gene: TRBJ1-4; v_gene: TRBV2; CDR3nt: TGTGCCAGCAGGCCCTCGGGACAGGTTGAAAAACTGTTTTTT; CDR3aa: CASRPSGQVEKLFF
abundance: -; len: 14; d_gene: -; j_gene: TRBJ2-3; v_gene: TRBV7-2; CDR3nt: TGTGCCAGCAGCTTAACGAGGGACACAGATACGCAGTATTTT; CDR3aa: CASSLTRDTDTQYF
abundance: few; len: 15; d_gene: TRBD1; j_gene: TRBJ1-6; v_gene: TRBV6-2/TRBV6-3; CDR3nt: TGTGCCAGCAGTGTGGGACAGCTTTATAATTCACCCCTCCACTTT; CDR3aa: CASSVGQLYNSPLHF
abundance: -; len: 14; d_gene: TRBD1; j_gene: TRBJ1-4; v_gene: TRBV27; CDR3nt: TGTGCCAGCAGCCCCGGGACAGGCGGTGAAAAACTGTTTTTT; CDR3aa: CASSPGTGGEKLFF
abundance: few; len: 16; d_gene: TRBD1; j_gene: TRBJ1-2; v_gene: TRBV7-9; CDR3nt: TGTGCCAGCAGCGGGGACAGGGGCCCGTCGGAGAGGGGCTACACCTTC; CDR3aa: CASSGDRGPSERGYTF
abundance: -; len: 14; d_gene: -; j_gene: TRBJ2-3; v_gene: TRBV19; CDR3nt: TGTGCCACCGTTGATCGCGGGAGCACAGATACGCAGTATTTT; CDR3aa: CATVDRGSTDTQYF